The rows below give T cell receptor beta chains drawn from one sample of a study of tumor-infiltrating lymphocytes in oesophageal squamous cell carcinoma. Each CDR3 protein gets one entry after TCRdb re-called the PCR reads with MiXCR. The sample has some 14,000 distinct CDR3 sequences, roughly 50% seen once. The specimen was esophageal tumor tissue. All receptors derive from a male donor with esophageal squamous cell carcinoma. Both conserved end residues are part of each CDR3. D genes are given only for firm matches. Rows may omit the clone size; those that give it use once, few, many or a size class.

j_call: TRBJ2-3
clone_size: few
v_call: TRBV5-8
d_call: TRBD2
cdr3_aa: CASSPGTSGGFSTDTQYF
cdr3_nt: TGTGCCAGCAGCCCCGGGACTAGCGGGGGCTTTAGCACAGATACGCAGTATTTT

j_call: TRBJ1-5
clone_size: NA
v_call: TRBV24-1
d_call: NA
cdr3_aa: CASSLRENQPQHF
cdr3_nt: TGTGCCAGCAGCCTCCGGGAAAATCAGCCCCAGCATTTT

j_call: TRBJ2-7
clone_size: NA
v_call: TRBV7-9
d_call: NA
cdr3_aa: CASSFPGKNEQYF
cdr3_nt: TGTGCTAGCAGCTTCCCCGGGAAAAATGAGCAGTACTTC

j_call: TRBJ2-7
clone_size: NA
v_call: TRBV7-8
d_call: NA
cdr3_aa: CASSPEDEAYEQYF
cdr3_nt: TGTGCCAGCAGCCCCGAGGACGAGGCCTACGAGCAGTACTTC

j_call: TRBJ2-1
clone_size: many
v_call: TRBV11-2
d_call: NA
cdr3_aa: CASSGRSSYNEQFF
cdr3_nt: TGTGCCAGCAGCGGACGCAGCTCCTACAATGAGCAGTTCTTC

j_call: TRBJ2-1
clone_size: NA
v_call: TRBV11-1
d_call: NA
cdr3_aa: CASSLASGLRQFF
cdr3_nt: TGTGCCAGCAGCTTAGCCTCGGGTTTACGACAGTTCTTC

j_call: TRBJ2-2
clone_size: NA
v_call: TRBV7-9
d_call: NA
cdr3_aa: CASSPDSRIHTGELFF
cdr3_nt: TGTGCCAGCAGCCCGGACAGTCGGATCCACACCGGGGAGCTGTTTTTT

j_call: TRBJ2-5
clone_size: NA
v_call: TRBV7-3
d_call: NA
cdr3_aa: CASSPSGGAQETQYF
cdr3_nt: TGTGCCAGCAGCCCCTCTGGGGGCGCACAAGAGACCCAGTACTTC

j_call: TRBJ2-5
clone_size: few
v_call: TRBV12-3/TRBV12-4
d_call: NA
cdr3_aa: CASSLGPGRETQYF
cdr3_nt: TGTGCCAGCAGTTTGGGCCCGGGACGTGAGACCCAGTACTTC

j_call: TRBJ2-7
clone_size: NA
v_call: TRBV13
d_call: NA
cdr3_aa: CASSLFYEQYF
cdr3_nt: TGTGCCAGCAGCTTATTCTACGAGCAGTACTTC

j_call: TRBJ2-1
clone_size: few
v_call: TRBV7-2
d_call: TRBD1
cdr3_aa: CASSLPTGTGNYNEQFF
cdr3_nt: TGTGCCAGCAGCCTTCCCACCGGGACAGGGAATTACAATGAGCAGTTCTTC

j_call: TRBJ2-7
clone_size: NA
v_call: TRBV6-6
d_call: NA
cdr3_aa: CASSYVHSGDYEQYF
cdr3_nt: TGTGCCAGCAGTTACGTACATTCAGGAGACTACGAGCAGTACTTC

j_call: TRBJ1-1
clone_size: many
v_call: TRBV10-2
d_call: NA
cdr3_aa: CASSGSANTEAFF
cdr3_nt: TGCGCCAGCAGTGGCTCGGCGAACACTGAAGCTTTCTTT

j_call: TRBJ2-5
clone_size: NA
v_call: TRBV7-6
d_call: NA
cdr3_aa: CASSKRAGQETQYF
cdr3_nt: TGTGCCAGCAGCAAGCGGGCCGGCCAAGAGACCCAGTACTTC

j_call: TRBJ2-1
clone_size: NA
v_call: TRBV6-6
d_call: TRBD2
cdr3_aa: CASEVSGGADNEQFF
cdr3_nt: TGTGCCAGCGAAGTGTCCGGGGGGGCCGATAATGAGCAGTTCTTC

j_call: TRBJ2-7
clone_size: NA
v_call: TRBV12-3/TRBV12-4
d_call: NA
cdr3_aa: CASSLEGGARNEQYF
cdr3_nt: TGTGCCAGCAGTTTAGAGGGGGGGGCAAGGAATGAGCAGTACTTC

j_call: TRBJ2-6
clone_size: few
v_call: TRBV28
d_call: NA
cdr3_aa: CASRPTRTDFSSGANVLTF
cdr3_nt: TGTGCCAGCAGGCCAACCAGGACAGACTTTTCTTCTGGGGCCAACGTCCTGACTTTC

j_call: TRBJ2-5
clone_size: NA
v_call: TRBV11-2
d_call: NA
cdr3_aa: CASSLKGVGGKETQYF
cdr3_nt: TGTGCCAGCAGCTTAAAAGGGGTGGGGGGTAAAGAGACCCAGTACTTC

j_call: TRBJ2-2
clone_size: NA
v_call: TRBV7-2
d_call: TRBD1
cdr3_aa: CASSSRQGPTGELFF
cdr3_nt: TGTGCCAGCAGCTCCAGACAGGGCCCCACCGGGGAGCTGTTTTTT

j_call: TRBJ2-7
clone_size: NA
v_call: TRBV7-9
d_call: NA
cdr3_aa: CASSLETGGRRYNEQYF
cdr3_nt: TGTGCCAGCAGCTTAGAAACCGGGGGGCGTAGATACAATGAGCAGTACTTC

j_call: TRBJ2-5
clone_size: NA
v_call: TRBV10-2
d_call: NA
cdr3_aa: CASSEIGGVETQYF
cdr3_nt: TGCGCCAGCAGTGAGATTGGGGGAGTGGAGACCCAGTACTTC

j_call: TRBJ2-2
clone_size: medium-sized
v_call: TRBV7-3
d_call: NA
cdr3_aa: CASSLSAAGHTGELFF
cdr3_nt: TGTGCCAGCAGCTTAAGCGCGGCGGGGCACACCGGGGAGCTGTTTTTT

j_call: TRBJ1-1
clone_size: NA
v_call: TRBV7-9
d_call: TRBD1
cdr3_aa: CASSQLGQLNTEAFF
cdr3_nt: TGTGCCAGCAGCCAACTGGGACAGCTTAACACTGAAGCTTTCTTT

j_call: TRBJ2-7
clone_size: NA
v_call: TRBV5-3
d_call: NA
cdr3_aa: CASSLSQRAYEQYF
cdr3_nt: TGTGCCAGCAGCTTGTCCCAGAGGGCCTACGAGCAGTACTTC

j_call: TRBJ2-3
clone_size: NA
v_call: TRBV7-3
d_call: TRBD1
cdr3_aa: CASSLQGADTQYF
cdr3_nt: TGTGCCAGCAGCTTACAGGGGGCGGATACGCAGTATTTT

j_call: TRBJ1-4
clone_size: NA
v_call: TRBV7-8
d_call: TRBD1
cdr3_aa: CASSPGHPGGNEKLFF
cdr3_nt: TGTGCCAGCAGCCCTGGACATCCAGGGGGCAATGAAAAACTGTTTTTT

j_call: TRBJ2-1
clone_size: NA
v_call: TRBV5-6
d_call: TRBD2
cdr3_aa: CASSLGLAGVPGNEQFF
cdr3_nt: TGTGCCAGCAGCTTGGGGCTAGCGGGAGTCCCGGGCAATGAGCAGTTCTTC

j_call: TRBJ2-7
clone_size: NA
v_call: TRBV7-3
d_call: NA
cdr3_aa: CASSLSVDNEQYF
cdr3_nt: TGTGCCAGCAGCTTATCGGTGGACAATGAGCAGTACTTC

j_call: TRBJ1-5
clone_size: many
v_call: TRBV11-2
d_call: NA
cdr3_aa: CASSLGGGGLSNQPQHF
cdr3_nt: TGTGCCAGCAGCTTAGGCGGGGGGGGGCTTTCAAATCAGCCCCAGCATTTT

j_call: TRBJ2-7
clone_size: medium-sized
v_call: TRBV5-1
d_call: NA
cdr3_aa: CASSFSGSYEQYF
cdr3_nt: TGCGCCAGCAGCTTTAGCGGTTCCTACGAGCAGTACTTC

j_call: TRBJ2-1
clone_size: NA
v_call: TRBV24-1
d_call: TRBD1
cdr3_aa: CATSSVTTGDGDNEQFF
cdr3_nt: TGTGCCACCAGCTCGGTTACGACAGGGGATGGGGACAATGAGCAGTTCTTC

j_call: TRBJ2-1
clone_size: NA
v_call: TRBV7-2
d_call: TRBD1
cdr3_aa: CASSLLQGAQNEQFF
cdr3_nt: TGTGCCAGCAGCTTATTACAGGGGGCGCAAAATGAGCAGTTCTTC

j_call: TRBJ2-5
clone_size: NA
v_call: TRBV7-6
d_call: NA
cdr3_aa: CASSLMLQETQYF
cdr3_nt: TGTGCCAGCAGCTTAATGCTGCAAGAGACCCAGTACTTC

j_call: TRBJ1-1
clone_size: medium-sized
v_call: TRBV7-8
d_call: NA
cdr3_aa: CASSPRTWQNTEAFF
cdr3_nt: TGTGCCAGCAGCCCTAGGACCTGGCAGAACACTGAAGCTTTCTTT

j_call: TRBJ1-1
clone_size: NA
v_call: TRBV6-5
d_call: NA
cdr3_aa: CASSYIGDEAFF
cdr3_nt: TGTGCCAGCAGTTACATAGGGGATGAAGCTTTCTTT

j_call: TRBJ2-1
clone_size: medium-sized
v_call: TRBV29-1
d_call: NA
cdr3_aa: CSVPTYNEQFF
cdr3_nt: TGCAGCGTTCCCACCTACAATGAGCAGTTCTTC

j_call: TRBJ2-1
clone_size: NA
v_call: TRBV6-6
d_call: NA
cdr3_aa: CASSYWLAHEQFF
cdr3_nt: TGTGCCAGCAGTTACTGGCTAGCCCATGAGCAGTTCTTC

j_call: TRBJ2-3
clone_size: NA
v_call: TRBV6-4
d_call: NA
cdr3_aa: CASSDARTSTDTQYF
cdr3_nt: TGTGCCAGCAGTGACGCCCGGACTAGCACAGATACGCAGTATTTT

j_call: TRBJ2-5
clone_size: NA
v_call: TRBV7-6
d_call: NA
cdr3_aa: CASSFAEGDKQYF
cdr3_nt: TGTGCTAGCAGCTTCGCTGAGGGAGACAAGCAGTACTTC

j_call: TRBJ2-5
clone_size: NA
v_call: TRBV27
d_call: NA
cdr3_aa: CASSLGREETQYF
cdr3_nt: TGTGCCAGCAGTTTAGGTCGGGAAGAGACCCAGTACTTC

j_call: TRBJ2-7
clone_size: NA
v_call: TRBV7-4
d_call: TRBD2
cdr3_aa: CASSLSGGPNEQYF
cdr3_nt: TGTGCCAGCAGCTTATCGGGAGGGCCTAACGAGCAGTACTTC

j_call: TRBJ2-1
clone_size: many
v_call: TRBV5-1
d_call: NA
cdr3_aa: CASSLVTFYNEQFF
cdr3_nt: TGCGCCAGCAGCTTGGTGACATTCTACAATGAGCAGTTCTTC

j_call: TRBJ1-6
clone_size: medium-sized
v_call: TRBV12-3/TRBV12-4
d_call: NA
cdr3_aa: CASSPRSWGSPLHF
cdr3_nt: TGTGCCAGCAGTCCTCGATCCTGGGGGTCACCCCTCCACTTT

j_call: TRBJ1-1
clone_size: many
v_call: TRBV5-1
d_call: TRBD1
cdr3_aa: CASSPGTENTEAFF
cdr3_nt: TGCGCCAGCAGCCCTGGGACAGAGAACACTGAAGCTTTCTTT

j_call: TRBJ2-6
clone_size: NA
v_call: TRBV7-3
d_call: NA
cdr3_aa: CASSPWGRISGANVLTF
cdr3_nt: TGTGCCAGCAGCCCTTGGGGGCGGATCTCTGGGGCCAACGTCCTGACTTTC

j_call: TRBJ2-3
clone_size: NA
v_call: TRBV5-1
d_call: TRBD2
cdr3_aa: CASSLDGGRTDTQYF
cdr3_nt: TGCGCCAGCAGCTTGGACGGGGGGAGAACAGATACGCAGTATTTT

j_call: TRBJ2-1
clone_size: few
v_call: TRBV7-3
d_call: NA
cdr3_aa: CASSLQGGPDEQFF
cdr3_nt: TGTGCCAGCAGCTTACAGGGGGGTCCCGATGAGCAGTTCTTC

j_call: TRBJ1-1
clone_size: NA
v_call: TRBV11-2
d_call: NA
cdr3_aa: CASSYIYRNTEAFF
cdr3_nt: TGTGCCAGCAGCTATATATACAGGAACACTGAAGCTTTCTTT

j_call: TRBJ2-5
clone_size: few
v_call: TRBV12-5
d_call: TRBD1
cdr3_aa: CASGLVAGTGMETQYF
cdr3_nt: TGTGCTAGTGGTTTGGTTGCCGGGACAGGGATGGAGACCCAGTACTTC